This TCR beta chain was identified during a study of cytomegalovirus exposure and HLA in healthy donors (dated by TCRdb to the late 2010s). Study-level background: In an earlier analysis of several hundred of the donors, 276 Gb of sequence data and just under 120 million unique TCR beta sequences from roughly 200 million T cells were reported. Roughly 300 gigabases of sequencing data and approximately 93 million unique TCR sequences were included in an early release covering around 650 HLA-typed donors. Among the roughly 390 genotyped donors, approximately 77% belonged to the genetic ancestry cluster associated with self-reported Caucasian donors. The study aimed to test whether signatures of past pathogen exposure could be identified by cataloging public T cell receptors. The study used immunosequencing to profile the T cell repertoires of some 600 subjects and linked those repertoires to cytomegalovirus serostatus. Along with the approximately 700-subject first cohort, a separate validation cohort of over a hundred different subjects was used. To predict cytomegalovirus infection status, the study brought together high-throughput TCR immunosequencing, statistical association of individual TCRs with disease status, and machine learning. In a later analysis, previously published TCR beta repertoires from roughly 710 donors were re-analyzed and high-resolution HLA genotyping was added so that TCR occurrence patterns could be studied. The later analysis used no new phenotypic data to find candidate immune exposures, relying instead on TCR beta sequences and their occurrence across donors. An earlier analysis of 500 to 750 of the donors applied high-throughput TCR beta sequencing to assess whether each TCR beta V gene segment acted as functional or pseudogenic. Donor age, sex, ethnicity and CMV serostatus were compiled together with the repertoire data. In a later genetic analysis, genome-wide SNP genotypes for about three fifths of the roughly 670 donors were used, and that subset was treated as a discovery cohort. Every repertoire in the discovery cohort had been generated on one and the same sequencing platform. HLA typing covered class I and class II loci at four-digit resolution. Typing coverage differed by locus: A, B, C, DRB1 and DQB1 were typed in roughly 620-640 donors, DQA1 in roughly 510, DPA1 in over 600, and DPB1 in 400 to 490. Because of strong linkage in the cohort, five DR-DQ haplotypes were treated as single units for association and clustering. Across around 400 genotyped donors of the cohort, an average of roughly 250,000 unique TCR beta nucleotide sequences per donor were sequenced, and roughly 20% of those sequences were non-productive.

General findings and caveats noted by the study authors: When HLA alleles, especially DR and DQ, strongly co-occurred, TCR associations were difficult to assign to individual alleles. The cohort was sequenced for TCR beta chains only, and without alpha or paired-chain data the features that could be detected were limited. A further reported finding was that TCR beta sequences accurately predicted the HLA-A and HLA-B alleles for most subjects in the first cohort. Presence/absence analyses assumed roughly uniform sequencing depth across donors, an assumption that may not hold. A later genetic analysis reported fewer N-insertions in productive TCRs among donors in an Asian-associated ancestry cluster than the roughly 690-donor mean. A later analysis found that TCR association rates varied across HLA loci, with DRB1 alleles showing the most associated TCRs and HLA-C alleles the fewest. A later analysis found that most CMV-associated TCR beta chains appeared HLA-restricted, with HLA associations seemingly driven largely by CMV exposure. The authors suggested that the approach could potentially be generalized to other disease states and immunological phenotypes. A cluster of highly shared sequence variants was judged likely to represent a technical artifact of the sequencing pipeline. CMV serostatus was the only immune exposure information available for the cohort. HLA typing was unavailable for some donors at each locus, so association tests used only the typed subset. A later genetic analysis associated a missense DCLRE1C variant with V-gene and J-gene trimming of TCR beta chains, and an independent cohort replicated the association. In a later analysis, HLA-associated TCR beta chains were found to be more clonally expanded and to have lower generation probabilities than equally common non-associated chains. A total of fewer than 200 TCR beta chains were listed by the study as associated with cytomegalovirus. According to a later analysis, parvovirus B19, influenza, CMV and Epstein-Barr virus appeared linked to several top co-occurrence clusters. Some 16 rarely observed V segments, including chromosome 9 orphons, were excluded from the earlier analysis of almost 600 of the donors because counts were too low. Linkage disequilibrium might explain the correlated functional status among segregating V segments, but an unknown experimental factor could not be ruled out. A later analysis associated 15,000 to 20,000 TCR beta sequences with specific HLA alleles at a false discovery rate of 0.05. Most TCR sequences were observed very rarely across donors, whereas some public TCRs were present in many individuals. In an earlier analysis of over 550 of the donors, most TCR beta V segments were observed in productive rearrangements about 87% or about 30% of the time, broadly matching IMGT annotations. In both the original and validation cohorts, the classifier was reported to diagnose cytomegalovirus status with high specificity and sensitivity. A few of the identified cytomegalovirus-associated TCR beta chains were confirmed in vitro to be specific for cytomegalovirus antigens. The 87-base-pair reads could not distinguish some IMGT-functional V segments, including TRBV6-2 and TRBV6-3, so those segments were excluded.

According to the germline V gene, CDR1 reads SGHTA and CDR2 reads FQGTGA. Deletion took 5 bases off V and 5 bases off J, with a span of 12 bases between the germline ends. The CDR3 starts with the cysteine, ends with the phenylalanine, and has 13 residues. The sequence is cut down to CDR3 DNA, 39 bases in frame from base 1. The cohort was made up of roughly 670 healthy bone marrow donors. At the time of sampling, all cohort members were nominally healthy, though unrecorded immune exposures were likely present. The donor tested CMV seronegative, placing the donor among the 350 to 400 seronegative members of the cohort. Each donor provided a peripheral blood sample, and peripheral blood mononuclear cells were used for TCR beta sequencing. The Qiagen DNeasy Blood Extraction Kit was used to extract genomic DNA from the blood cell samples. Libraries came from the immunoSEQ multiplex PCR assay. The multiplex PCR relied on a mix of 60 forward primers for TCR Vbeta segments and 13 reverse primers for TCR Jbeta segments. The CDR3 region of rearranged TCR beta genes was amplified from genomic DNA by a multiplex PCR assay. The amplified TCR beta libraries were sequenced on the Illumina HiSeq System as 87-base-pair reads. Processing in the source paper ran as follows. A later analysis counted about 80 million unique TCR beta chains across the 550 to 750 repertoires, and around 12 million of these chains were shared by at least two donors. A nearest-neighbor algorithm error-corrected the raw reads and collapsed the reads into unique sequences, merging closely related sequences to remove PCR and sequencing errors. CDR3 sequences were aligned to IMGT reference sequences to assign V, D and J gene segments. For a sequence to be retained, a match of at least six nucleotides was required to both a V gene segment and a J gene segment. Rearrangements were called productive when the CDR3 lacked stop codons and stayed in frame with V and J; all others were non-productive. Following IMGT convention, CDR3 was defined as the stretch from the second conserved V-encoded cysteine up to the conserved J-encoded phenylalanine. The earlier analysis of some 540 of the donors excluded any sequence lacking an unambiguous match to a single V gene segment. In an earlier analysis of roughly 500 of the donors, V segments were called functional above 56.7% productive rearrangements and were called segregating when the between-donor standard deviation exceeded 5%. A statistical classification framework was built to diagnose cytomegalovirus status from the catalog of TCR beta chain sequences. In a later analysis, V and J genes were assigned by comparing TCR nucleotide sequences against IMGT/GENE-DB human TR gene sequences. A later analysis assigned CDR3 sequences and most-parsimonious VDJ recombination scenarios with the TCRdist pipeline. In a later analysis, each TCR beta chain was defined by its CDR3 amino acid sequence together with its V-gene family, and reads lacking a unique V-gene family were excluded. A later analysis removed 592 highly shared, low-generation-probability nucleotide sequences to deal with suspected cross-contamination and a sequencing artifact. A later analysis calculated a clonal expansion index for each public chain from normalized within-repertoire ranks of inferred template counts. Generation probabilities in a later analysis came from a VDJ recombination model fitted to out-of-frame rearrangements, and those results were checked against IGoR. A later analysis scored TCR-TCR, TCR-HLA and TCR-CMV co-occurrence with hypergeometric tests, applying a repertoire-size bias correction to TCR pairs. In a later analysis, false discovery rates were estimated by permuting HLA or CMV assignments 20 times. A later analysis grouped co-occurring TCRs with DBSCAN, adding TCRdist sequence similarity when clustering within HLA-allele-positive subsets. Repertoires with fewer than 30,000 or more than 120,000 public chains, plus five repertoires with anomalous nucleotide sharing, were excluded from co-occurrence clustering. As stored in TCRdb, this immuneACCESS dataset retains in-frame rearrangements with V and J assigned. A fraction of the clones does not appear; measured against another copy, unresolved V genes explain less than half of the discrepancy, and the remainder lacks a known reason. The V and J calls and clone size were taken over from that table, and D and trimming were inferred from the DNA. The sample records 120,000 or so clones, over 65% of which are singletons. More than 3% of the sample comes from the top ten.

This clone was detected only once. This clone's antigen is unknown. No base quality information exists; no much larger clone differs at one position. Input material: PBMCs. In this chain, TRBV7-3 is recombined with TRBJ2-5, with a weak D call of TRBD1 (6 bases match). The source of this sequence is a man younger than 40 in good health and CMV-seronegative. The nucleotide sequence reads TGTGCCAGCAGCCCGGACAGACGGGAGACCCAGTACTTC. Its amino acids are CASSPDRRETQYF.